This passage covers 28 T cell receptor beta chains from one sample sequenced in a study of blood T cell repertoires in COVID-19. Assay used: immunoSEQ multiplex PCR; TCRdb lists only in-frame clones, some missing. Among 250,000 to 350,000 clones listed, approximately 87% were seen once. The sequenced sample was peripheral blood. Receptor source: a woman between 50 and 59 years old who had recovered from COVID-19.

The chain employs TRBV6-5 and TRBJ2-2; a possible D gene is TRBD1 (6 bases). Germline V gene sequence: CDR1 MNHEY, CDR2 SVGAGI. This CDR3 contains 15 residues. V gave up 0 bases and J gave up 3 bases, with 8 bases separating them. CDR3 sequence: CASSYSQGHTGELFF. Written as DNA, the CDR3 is TGTGCCAGCAGTTACTCTCAGGGGCACACCGGGGAGCTGTTTTTT.

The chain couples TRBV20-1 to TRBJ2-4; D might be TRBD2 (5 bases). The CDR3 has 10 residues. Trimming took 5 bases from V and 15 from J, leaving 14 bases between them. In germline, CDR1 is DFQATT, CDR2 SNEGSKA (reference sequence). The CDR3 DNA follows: TGCAGTGCTGGGCTAACTAGACGGTACTTC. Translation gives CSAGLTRRYF.

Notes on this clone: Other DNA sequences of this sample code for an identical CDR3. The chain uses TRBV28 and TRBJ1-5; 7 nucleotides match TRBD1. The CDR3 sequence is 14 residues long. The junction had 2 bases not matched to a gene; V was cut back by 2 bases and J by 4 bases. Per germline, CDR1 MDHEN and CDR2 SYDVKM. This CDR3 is CASSLAGGNQPQHF. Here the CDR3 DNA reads TGTGCCAGCAGTTTAGCAGGGGGGAATCAGCCCCAGCATTTT. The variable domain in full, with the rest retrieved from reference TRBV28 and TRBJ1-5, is DVKVTQSSRYLVKRTGEKVFLECVQDMDHENMFWYRQDPGLGLRLIYFSYDVKMKEKGDIPEGYSVSREKKERFSLILESASTNQTSMYLCASSLAGGNQPQHFGDGTRLSIL.

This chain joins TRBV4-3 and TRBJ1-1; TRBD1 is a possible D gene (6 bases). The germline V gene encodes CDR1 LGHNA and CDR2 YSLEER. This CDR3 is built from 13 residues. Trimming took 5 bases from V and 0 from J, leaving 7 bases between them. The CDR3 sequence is CASSGQLNTEAFF. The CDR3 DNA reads TGCGCCAGCAGCGGACAGTTGAACACTGAAGCTTTCTTT.

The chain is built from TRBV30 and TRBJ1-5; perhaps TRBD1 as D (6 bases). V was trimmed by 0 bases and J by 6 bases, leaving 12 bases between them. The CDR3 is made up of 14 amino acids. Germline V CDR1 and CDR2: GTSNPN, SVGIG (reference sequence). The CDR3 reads CAWSVRGGSQPQHF. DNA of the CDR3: TGTGCCTGGAGTGTACGCGGGGGCTCTCAGCCCCAGCATTTT.

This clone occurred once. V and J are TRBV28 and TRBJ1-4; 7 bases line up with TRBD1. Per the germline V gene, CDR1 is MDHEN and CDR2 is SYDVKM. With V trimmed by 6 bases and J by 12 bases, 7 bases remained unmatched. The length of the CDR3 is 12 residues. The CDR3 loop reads CASRTGQLQLFF. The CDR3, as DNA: TGTGCCAGCAGAACGGGACAGCTCCAACTGTTTTTT.

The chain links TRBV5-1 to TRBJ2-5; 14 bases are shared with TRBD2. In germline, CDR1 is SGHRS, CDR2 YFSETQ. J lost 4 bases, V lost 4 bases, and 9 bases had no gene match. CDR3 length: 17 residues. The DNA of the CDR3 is TGCGCCAGCAGCCCCGGGACTAGCGGGAGTTCAGGAGAGACCCAGTACTTC. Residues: CASSPGTSGSSGETQYF.

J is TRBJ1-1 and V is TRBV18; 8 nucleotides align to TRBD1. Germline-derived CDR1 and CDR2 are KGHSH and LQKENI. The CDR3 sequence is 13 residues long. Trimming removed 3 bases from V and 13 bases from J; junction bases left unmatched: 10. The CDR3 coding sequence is TGTGCCAGCTCACCCAAAGCAGGGGGCGGAGGTTTCTTT. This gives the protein CASSPKAGGGGFF.

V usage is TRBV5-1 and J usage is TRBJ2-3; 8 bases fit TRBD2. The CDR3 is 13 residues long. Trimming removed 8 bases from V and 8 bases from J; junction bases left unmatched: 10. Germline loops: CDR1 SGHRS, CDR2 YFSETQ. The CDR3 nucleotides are TGCGCCAGTAGTAACGGGAGGGCCGGTACGCAGTATTTT. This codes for CASSNGRAGTQYF.

CDR3 nucleotide sequence: TGTGCCAGCAGTTGGAACAAGAACAGCTACGAGCAGTACTTC. As protein: CASSWNKNSYEQYF. This chain joins TRBV2 and TRBJ2-7; D is ambiguous. Trimming stripped 5 bases from V and 3 bases from J, with 14 bases between. Per the germline V gene, CDR1 is SNHLY and CDR2 is FYNNEI. The CDR3 loop spans 14 amino acids.

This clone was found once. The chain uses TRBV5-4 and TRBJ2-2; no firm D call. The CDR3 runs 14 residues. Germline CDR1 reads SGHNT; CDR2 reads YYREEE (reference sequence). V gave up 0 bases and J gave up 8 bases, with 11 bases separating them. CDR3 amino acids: CASSLEQLKGELFF. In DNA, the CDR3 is TGTGCCAGCAGCTTGGAACAGCTCAAAGGGGAGCTGTTTTTT.

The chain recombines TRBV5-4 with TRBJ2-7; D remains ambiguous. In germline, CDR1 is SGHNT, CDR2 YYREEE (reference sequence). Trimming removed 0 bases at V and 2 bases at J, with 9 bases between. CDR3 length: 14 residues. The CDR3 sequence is CASSLVPSAYEQYF. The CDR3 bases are TGTGCCAGCAGCTTGGTCCCTTCCGCCTACGAGCAGTACTTC.

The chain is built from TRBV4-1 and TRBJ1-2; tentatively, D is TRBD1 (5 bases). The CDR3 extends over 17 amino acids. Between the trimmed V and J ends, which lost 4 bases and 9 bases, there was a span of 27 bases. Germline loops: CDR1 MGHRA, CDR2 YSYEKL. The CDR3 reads CASSPGPQGFKLYSYTF. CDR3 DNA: TGCGCCAGCAGCCCAGGTCCCCAGGGCTTCAAGCTATATAGCTACACCTTC.

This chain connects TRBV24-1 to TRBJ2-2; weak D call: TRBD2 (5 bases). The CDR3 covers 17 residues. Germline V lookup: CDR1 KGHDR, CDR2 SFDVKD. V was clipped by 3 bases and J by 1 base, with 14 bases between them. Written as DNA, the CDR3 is TGTGCCACCAGTGATCCCGGACTTGCGGGGAACACCGGGGAGCTGTTTTTT. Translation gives CATSDPGLAGNTGELFF.

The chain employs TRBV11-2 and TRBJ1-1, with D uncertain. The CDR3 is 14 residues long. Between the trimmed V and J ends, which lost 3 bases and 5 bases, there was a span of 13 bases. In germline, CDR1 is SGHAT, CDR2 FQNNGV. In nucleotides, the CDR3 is TGTGCCAGCAGCTTGAGACGGGAACAAACTGAAGCTTTCTTT. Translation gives CASSLRREQTEAFF.

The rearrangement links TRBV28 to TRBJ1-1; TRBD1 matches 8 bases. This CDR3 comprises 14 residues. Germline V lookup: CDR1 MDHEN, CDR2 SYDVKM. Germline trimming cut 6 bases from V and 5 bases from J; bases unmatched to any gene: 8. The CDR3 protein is CASSGTGRGTEAFF. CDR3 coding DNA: TGTGCCAGCAGCGGGACAGGCCGGGGGACTGAAGCTTTCTTT.

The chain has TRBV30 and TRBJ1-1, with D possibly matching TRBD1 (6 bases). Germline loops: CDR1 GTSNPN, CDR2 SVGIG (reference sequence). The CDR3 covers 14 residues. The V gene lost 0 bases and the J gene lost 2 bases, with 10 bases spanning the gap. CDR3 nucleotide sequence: TGTGCCTGGAGTGTATTAGGGGGTAACACTGAAGCTTTCTTT. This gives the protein CAWSVLGGNTEAFF.

The CDR3, as DNA: TGTGCCAGCAGTGAAGCTGGCAGGGGGGAAAAACTGTTTTTT. This translates into CASSEAGRGEKLFF. This sequence joins TRBV2 and TRBJ1-4; 7 nucleotides match TRBD1. The CDR3 runs to 14 residues. Looked up from germline, CDR1 is SNHLY and CDR2 is FYNNEI. With V trimmed by 0 bases and J by 8 bases, 3 bases remained unmatched.

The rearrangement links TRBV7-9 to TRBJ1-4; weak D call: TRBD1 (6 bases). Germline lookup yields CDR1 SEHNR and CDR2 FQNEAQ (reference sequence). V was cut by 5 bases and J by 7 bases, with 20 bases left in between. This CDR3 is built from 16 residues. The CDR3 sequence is CASSMGGTTPGEKLFF. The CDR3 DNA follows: TGTGCCAGCAGCATGGGGGGGACAACTCCCGGTGAAAAACTGTTTTTT.

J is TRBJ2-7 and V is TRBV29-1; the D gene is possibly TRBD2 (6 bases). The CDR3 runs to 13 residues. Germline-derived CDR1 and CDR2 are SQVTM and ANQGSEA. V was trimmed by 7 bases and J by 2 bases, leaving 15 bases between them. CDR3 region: CSGRFTGAYEQYF. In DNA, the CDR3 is TGCAGCGGCCGTTTTACGGGGGCCTACGAGCAGTACTTC.

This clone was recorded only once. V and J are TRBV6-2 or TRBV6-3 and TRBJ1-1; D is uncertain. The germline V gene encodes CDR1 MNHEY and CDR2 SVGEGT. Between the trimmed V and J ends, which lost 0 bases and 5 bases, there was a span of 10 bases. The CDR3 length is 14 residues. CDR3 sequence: CASSYSKRETEAFF. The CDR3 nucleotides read TGTGCCAGCAGTTACTCGAAGAGGGAGACTGAAGCTTTCTTT.

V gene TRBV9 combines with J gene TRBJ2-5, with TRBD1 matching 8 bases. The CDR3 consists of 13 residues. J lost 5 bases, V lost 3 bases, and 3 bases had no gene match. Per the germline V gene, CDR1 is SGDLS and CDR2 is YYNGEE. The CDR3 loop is CASSGGQAETQYF. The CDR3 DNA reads TGTGCCAGCAGCGGGGGACAGGCGGAGACCCAGTACTTC.

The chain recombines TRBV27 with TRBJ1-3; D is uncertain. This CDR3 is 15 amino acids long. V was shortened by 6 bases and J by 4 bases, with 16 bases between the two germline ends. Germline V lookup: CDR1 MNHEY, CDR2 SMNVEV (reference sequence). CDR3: CASRPHPQTGNTIYF. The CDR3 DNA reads TGTGCCAGCAGACCTCACCCACAAACGGGAAACACCATATATTTT.

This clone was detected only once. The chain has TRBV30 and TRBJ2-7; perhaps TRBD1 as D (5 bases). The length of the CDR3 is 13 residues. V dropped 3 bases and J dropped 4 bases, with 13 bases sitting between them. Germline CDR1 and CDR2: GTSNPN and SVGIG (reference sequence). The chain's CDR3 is CAWSLDTSYEQYF. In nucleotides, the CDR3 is TGTGCCTGGAGCTTGGACACGAGTTACGAGCAGTACTTC.

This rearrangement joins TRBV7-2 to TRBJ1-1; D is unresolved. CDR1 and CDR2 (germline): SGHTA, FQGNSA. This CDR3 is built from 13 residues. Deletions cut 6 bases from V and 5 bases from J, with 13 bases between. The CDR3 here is CASRPRAGTEAFF. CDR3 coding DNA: TGTGCCAGCAGACCACGGGCGGGAACTGAAGCTTTCTTT. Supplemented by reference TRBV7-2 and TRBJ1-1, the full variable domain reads GAGVSQSPSNKVTEKGKDVELRCDPISGHTALYWYRQSLGQGLEFLIYFQGNSAPDKSGLPSDRFSAERTGGSVSTLTIQRTQQEDSAVYLCASRPRAGTEAFFGQGTRLTVV.

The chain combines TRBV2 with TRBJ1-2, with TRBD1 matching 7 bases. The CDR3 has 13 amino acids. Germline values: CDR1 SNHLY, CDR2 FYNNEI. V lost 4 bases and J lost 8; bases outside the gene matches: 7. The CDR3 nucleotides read TGTGCCAGCAGTGCCGACAGGGCGAGCGGCTACACCTTC. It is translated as CASSADRASGYTF. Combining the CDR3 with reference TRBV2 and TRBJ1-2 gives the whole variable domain EPEVTQTPSHQVTQMGQEVILRCVPISNHLYFYWYRQILGQKVEFLVSFYNNEISEKSEIFDDQFSVERPDGSNFTLKIRSTKLEDSAMYFCASSADRASGYTFGSGTRLTVV.

CDR3 protein: CASSLWGGLGNQPQHF. In DNA, the CDR3 is TGTGCCAGCAGTTTATGGGGGGGGCTCGGCAATCAGCCCCAGCATTTT. This chain joins TRBV28 and TRBJ1-5; possible D gene TRBD1, 6 bases. Germline V gene data show CDR1 as MDHEN and CDR2 as SYDVKM. The CDR3 has 16 amino acids. The V gene lost 0 bases and the J gene lost 2 bases, with 11 bases spanning the gap.

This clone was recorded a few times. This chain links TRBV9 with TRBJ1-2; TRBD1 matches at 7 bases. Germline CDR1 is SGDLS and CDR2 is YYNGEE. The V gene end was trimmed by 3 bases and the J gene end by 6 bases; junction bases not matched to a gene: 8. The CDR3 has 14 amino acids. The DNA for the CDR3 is TGTGCCAGCAGCGCCGGGACAGCCACGAATGGCTACACCTTC. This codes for CASSAGTATNGYTF.